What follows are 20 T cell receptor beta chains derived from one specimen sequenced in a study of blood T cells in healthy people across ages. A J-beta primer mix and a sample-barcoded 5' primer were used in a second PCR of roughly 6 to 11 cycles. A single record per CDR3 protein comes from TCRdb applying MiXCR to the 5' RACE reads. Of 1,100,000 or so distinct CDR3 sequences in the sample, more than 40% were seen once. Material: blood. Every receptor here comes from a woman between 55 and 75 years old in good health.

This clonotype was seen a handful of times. This CDR3 is CASFVGEQFF. CDR3 DNA: TGTGCCAGCTTTGTCGGTGAGCAGTTCTTC. The rearrangement uses TRBV27 and TRBJ2-1; D remains unclear. Trimming removed 8 bases from V and 9 bases from J, with 8 bases in between. This CDR3 has 10 residues. Germline assignment: CDR1 MNHEY and CDR2 SMNVEV (reference sequence).

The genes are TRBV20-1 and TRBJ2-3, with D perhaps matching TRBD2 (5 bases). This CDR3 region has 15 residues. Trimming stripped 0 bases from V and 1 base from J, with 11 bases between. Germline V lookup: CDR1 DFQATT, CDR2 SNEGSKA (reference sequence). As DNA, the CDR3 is TGCAGTGCTAGAGATCGGGAATACGGCACAGATACGCAGTATTTT. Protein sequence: CSARDREYGTDTQYF.

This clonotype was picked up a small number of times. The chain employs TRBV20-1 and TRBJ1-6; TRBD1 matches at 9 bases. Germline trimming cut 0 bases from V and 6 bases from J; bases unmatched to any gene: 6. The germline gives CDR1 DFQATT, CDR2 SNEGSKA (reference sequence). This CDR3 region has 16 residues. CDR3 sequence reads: CSAREGQGQFNSPLHF. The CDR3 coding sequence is TGCAGTGCTAGAGAGGGACAGGGTCAATTTAATTCACCCCTCCACTTT.

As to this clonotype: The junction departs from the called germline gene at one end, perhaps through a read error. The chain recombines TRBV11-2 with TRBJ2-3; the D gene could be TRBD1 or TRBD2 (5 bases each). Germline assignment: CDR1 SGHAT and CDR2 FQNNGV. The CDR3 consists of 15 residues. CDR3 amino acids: CASSLVSGRTDTQYF. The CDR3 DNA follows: TGTGCCAGCAGTTTAGTATCGGGGCGCACAGATACGCAGTATTTT.

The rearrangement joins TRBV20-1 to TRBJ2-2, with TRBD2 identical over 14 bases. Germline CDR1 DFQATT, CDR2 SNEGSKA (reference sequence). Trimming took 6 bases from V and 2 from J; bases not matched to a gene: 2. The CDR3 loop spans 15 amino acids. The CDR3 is CSAGLAGVNTGELFF. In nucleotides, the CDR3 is TGCAGTGCGGGACTAGCGGGAGTCAACACCGGGGAGCTGTTTTTT.

CDR3 loop: CASRTTGGELYF. The CDR3 DNA follows: TGCGCCAGCAGAACCACCGGGGGCGAGCTGTACTTC. J is TRBJ2-5 and V is TRBV5-1; possibly TRBD1 or TRBD2 for D (6 bases each). The CDR3 is 12 residues long. Germline V gives CDR1 SGHRS, CDR2 YFSETQ. V lost 5 bases, J lost 13 bases, and 18 bases lay in between.

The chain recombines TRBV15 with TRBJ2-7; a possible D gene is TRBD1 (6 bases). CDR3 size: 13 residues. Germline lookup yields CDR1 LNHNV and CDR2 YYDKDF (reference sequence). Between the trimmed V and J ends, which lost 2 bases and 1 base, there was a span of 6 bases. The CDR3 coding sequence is TGTGCCACCAGCAGACAGGGGTCCTACGAGCAGTACTTC. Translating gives CATSRQGSYEQYF. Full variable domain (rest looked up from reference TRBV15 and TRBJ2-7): DAMVIQNPRYQVTQFGKPVTLSCSQTLNHNVMYWYQQKSSQAPKLLFHYYDKDFNNEADTPDNFQSRRPNTSFCFLDIRSPGLGDTAMYLCATSRQGSYEQYFGPGTRLTVT.

The CDR3 region has the DNA TGTGCCAGCAGTTTGGCGACACAGTTCCCCTACGAGCAGTACTTC. Its protein is CASSLATQFPYEQYF. V and J are TRBV27 and TRBJ2-4, with unresolved D. The DNA end is a closer match to TRBJ2-7, so the J assignment may be wrong. From germline, CDR1 is MNHEY and CDR2 SMNVEV (reference sequence). The CDR3 is made up of 15 amino acids.

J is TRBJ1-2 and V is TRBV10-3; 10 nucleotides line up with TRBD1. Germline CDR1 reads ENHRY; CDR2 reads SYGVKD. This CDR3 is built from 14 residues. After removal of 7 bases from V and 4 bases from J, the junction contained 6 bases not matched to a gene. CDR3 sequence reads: CAITPGQGIYGYTF. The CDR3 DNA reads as TGTGCCATCACCCCGGGACAGGGGATCTATGGCTACACCTTC.

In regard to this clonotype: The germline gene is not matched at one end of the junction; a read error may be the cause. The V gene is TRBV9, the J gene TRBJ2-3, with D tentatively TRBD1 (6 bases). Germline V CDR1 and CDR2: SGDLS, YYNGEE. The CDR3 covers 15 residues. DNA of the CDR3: TGTGCCAGCAGCGTAGGAGGGACACCAGTTCCCGAGCAGTACTTT. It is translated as CASSVGGTPVPEQYF.

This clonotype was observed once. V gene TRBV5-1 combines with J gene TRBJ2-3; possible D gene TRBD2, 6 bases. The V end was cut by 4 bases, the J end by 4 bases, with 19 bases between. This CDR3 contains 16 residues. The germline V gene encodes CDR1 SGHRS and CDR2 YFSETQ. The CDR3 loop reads CASSTGLQGIADTQYF. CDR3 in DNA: TGCGCCAGCAGCACTGGACTACAAGGCATTGCAGATACGCAGTATTTT.

The CDR3 loop reads CASSDAGTVKYTDTQYF. CDR3 DNA: TGTGCCAGCAGCGACGCCGGGACAGTTAAATACACAGATACGCAGTATTTT. The V gene is TRBV9, the J gene TRBJ2-3; 7 positions match TRBD1. Germline V CDR1 and CDR2: SGDLS, YYNGEE. This CDR3 has 17 amino acids. J was trimmed by 2 bases and V by 3 bases; bases with no gene match: 12.

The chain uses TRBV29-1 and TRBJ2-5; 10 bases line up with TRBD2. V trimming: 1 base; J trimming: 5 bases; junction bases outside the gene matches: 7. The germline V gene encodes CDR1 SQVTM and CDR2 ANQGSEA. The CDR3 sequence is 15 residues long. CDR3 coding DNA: TGCAGCGTTGAAGGACTAGCGGGCCGCCGGGAGACCCAGTACTTC. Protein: CSVEGLAGRRETQYF.

This CDR3 reads CASSKGTSGGEQFF. The CDR3 region has the DNA TGTGCCAGCAGCAAAGGGACTAGCGGCGGAGAGCAGTTCTTC. The chain uses TRBV21-1 and TRBJ2-1; the D segment call TRBD2 is taken from the table without a DNA check. TRBV21-1 is a pseudogene locus. This CDR3 contains 14 residues.

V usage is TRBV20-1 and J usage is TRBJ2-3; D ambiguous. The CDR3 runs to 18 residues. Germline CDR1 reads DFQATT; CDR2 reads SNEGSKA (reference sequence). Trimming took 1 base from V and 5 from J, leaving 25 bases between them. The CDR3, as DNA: TGCAGTGCTAGAGTGCCCCCCCCAAACTGGACGGTGGAAGATACGCAGTATTTT. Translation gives CSARVPPPNWTVEDTQYF.

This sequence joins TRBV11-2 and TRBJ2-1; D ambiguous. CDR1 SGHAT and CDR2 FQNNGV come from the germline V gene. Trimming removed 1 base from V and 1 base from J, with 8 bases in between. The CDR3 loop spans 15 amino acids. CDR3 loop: CASSLGTRSYNEQFF. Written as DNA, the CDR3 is TGTGCCAGCAGCTTAGGTACAAGGTCCTACAATGAGCAGTTCTTC.

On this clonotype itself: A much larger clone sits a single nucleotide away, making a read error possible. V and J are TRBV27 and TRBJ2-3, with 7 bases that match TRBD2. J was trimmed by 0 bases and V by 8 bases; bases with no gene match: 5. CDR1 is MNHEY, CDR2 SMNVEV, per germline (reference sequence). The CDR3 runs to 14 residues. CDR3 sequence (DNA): TGTGCCAGCGCCCGCGGGAGAAGCACAGATACGCAGTATTTT. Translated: CASARGRSTDTQYF.

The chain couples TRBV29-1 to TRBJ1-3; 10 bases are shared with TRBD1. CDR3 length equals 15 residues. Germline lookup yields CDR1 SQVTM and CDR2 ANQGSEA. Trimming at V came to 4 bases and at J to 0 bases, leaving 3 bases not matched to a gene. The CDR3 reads CSVAGTGDSGNTIYF. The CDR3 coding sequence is TGCAGCGTTGCCGGGACAGGGGACTCTGGAAACACCATATATTTT. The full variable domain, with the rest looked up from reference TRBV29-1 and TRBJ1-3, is SAVISQKPSRDICQRGTSLTIQCQVDSQVTMMFWYRQQPGQSLTLIATANQGSEATYESGFVIDKFPISRPNLTFSTLTVSNMSPEDSSIYLCSVAGTGDSGNTIYFGEGSWLTVV.

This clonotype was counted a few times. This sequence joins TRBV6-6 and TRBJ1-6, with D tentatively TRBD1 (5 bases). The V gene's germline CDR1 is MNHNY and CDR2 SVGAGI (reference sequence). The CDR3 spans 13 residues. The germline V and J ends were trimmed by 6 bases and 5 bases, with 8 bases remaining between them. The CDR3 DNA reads TGTGCCAGCAGAGCGACAGATAATTCACCCCTCCACTTT. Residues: CASRATDNSPLHF.

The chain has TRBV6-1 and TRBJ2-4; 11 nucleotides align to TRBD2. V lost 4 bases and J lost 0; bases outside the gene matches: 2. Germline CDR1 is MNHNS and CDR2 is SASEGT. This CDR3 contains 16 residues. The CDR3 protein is CASSAGLAVAKNIQYF. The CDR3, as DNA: TGTGCCAGCAGTGCGGGACTAGCGGTAGCCAAAAACATTCAGTACTTC.